This T cell receptor (beta chain) was sequenced during a study of radiation and T cells in renal cell carcinoma. Whole-study context: Nephrectomy followed 15 Gy stereotactic body radiation by 4 weeks.

Findings of the study overall: Without pretreatment biopsies, baseline tumor clonotype presence was undetermined.

Repertoires were generated with immunoSEQ multiplex PCR, while TCRdb's copy carries only in-frame clones and drops some. Counted here are approximately 150,000 clones, approximately 90% occurring once; the ten biggest clones make up 4.1%. J gave up 10 bases and V 5 bases, and 7 bases lay outside the gene matches. This CDR3 region has 14 residues. Germline loops: CDR1 SNHLY, CDR2 FYNNEI. As for time point: baseline pretreatment blood. Indicated treatment: 15 Gy SBRT to primary tumor, nephrectomy 4 weeks later. Blood was sampled at baseline, 2 weeks and 4 weeks after SBRT. This renal cell carcinoma was of the clear cell type. This clone was seen once. Its antigen is not known.

Sequencing used blood, obtained from a patient whose treatment included radiotherapy and nephrectomy. The receptor was isolated from a woman aged 70-85 years with renal cell carcinoma. The rearrangement links TRBV2 to TRBJ1-4; 10 bases are a match to TRBD1. The CDR3 here is CASSPLTGGGKLFF. CDR3 DNA sequence: TGTGCCAGCAGTCCGTTGACAGGGGGCGGAAAACTGTTTTTT.